The 8 T cell receptor beta chains presented below share a single source sample, sequenced in a study of blood T cell repertoires in COVID-19. The method was immunoSEQ multiplex PCR; TCRdb's version includes in-frame clones alone and lacks a portion of them. The data contain around 180,000 clones, around three quarters of them singletons. Sequenced: peripheral blood. The origin of the receptors is a man between 65 and 79 years old with active or convalescent COVID-19.

The chain uses TRBV24-1 and TRBJ2-5, with TRBD1 matching 10 bases. Trimming cost V 2 bases and J 4 bases; bases outside gene matches: 3. CDR3 length equals 15 residues. Germline loops: CDR1 KGHDR, CDR2 SFDVKD. As DNA, the CDR3 is TGTGCCACCAGTGATTCTCGGACAGGGGGAGAGACCCAGTACTTC. Translation: CATSDSRTGGETQYF.

The V and J genes are TRBV4-1 and TRBJ1-2; 11 positions match TRBD1. The CDR3 extends over 16 amino acids. V was clipped by 0 bases and J by 5 bases; unmatched bases: 5. Germline V gene lookup returns CDR1 MGHRA and CDR2 YSYEKL. This chain's CDR3 is CASSQEAGTGGYGYTF. The CDR3 coding sequence is TGCGCCAGCAGCCAAGAAGCCGGGACAGGGGGATATGGCTACACCTTC.

In its sample, this clone was seen once. CDR3 region: CAISESSPGANKLGNTEAFF. CDR3 sequence (DNA): TGTGCCATCAGTGAGTCGTCGCCAGGGGCTAACAAACTTGGGAACACTGAAGCTTTCTTT. The V and J genes are TRBV10-3 and TRBJ1-1; possible D gene TRBD1, 6 bases. The CDR3 is 20 residues long. Germline loops: CDR1 ENHRY, CDR2 SYGVKD. The germline V and J ends were trimmed by 0 bases and 1 base, with 24 bases remaining between them.

The V and J genes are TRBV4-1 and TRBJ1-3; D is unresolved. CDR1 MGHRA and CDR2 YSYEKL come from the germline V gene. V gave up 0 bases and J gave up 0 bases, with 15 bases separating them. CDR3 length equals 18 residues. The CDR3 loop reads CASSQDSMHSYSGNTIYF. The DNA of the CDR3 is TGCGCCAGCAGCCAAGATTCGATGCACAGCTACTCTGGAAACACCATATATTTT.

This clone was detected only a few times. J is TRBJ1-1 and V is TRBV9, with D unclear. The CDR3 contains 13 residues. In germline, CDR1 is SGDLS, CDR2 YYNGEE. Trimming cost V 1 base and J 3 bases, with 7 bases left between them. The CDR3 coding sequence is TGTGCCAGCAGCGTATTGCCAGACACTGAAGCTTTCTTT. This sequence encodes CASSVLPDTEAFF.

The genes are TRBV7-2 and TRBJ1-2, with TRBD1 matching 8 bases. The length of the CDR3 is 13 residues. The trim removed 5 bases at V and 9 bases at J, leaving 8 bases unmatched. In germline, CDR1 is SGHTA, CDR2 FQGNSA. The CDR3: CASSPRQGNRYTF. In nucleotides, the CDR3 is TGTGCCAGCAGCCCGAGACAGGGGAACCGCTACACCTTC. The complete variable domain, with remaining parts taken from reference TRBV7-2 and TRBJ1-2, reads GAGVSQSPSNKVTEKGKDVELRCDPISGHTALYWYRQSLGQGLEFLIYFQGNSAPDKSGLPSDRFSAERTGGSVSTLTIQRTQQEDSAVYLCASSPRQGNRYTFGSGTRLTVV.

The rearrangement links TRBV5-5 to TRBJ2-7; TRBD1 is a possible D gene (6 bases). The germline V gene encodes CDR1 SGHKS and CDR2 YYEKEE (reference sequence). The CDR3 sequence is 17 residues long. Trimming removed 2 bases from V and 1 base from J, with 19 bases in between. CDR3 sequence (DNA): TGTGCCAGCAGCTTTACAGGGACGGGCCATCCTTCCTACGAGCAGTACTTC. Translating it yields CASSFTGTGHPSYEQYF.

This chain uses TRBV6-5 with TRBJ1-6; D is unresolved. This CDR3 spans 15 amino acids. Per the germline V gene, CDR1 is MNHEY and CDR2 is SVGAGI. Trimming removed 0 bases from V and 13 bases from J, with 16 bases in between. This CDR3 reads CASSYSSRGNLPLHF. For the CDR3, the DNA is TGTGCCAGCAGTTACTCGAGCAGAGGGAATTTGCCCCTCCACTTT.